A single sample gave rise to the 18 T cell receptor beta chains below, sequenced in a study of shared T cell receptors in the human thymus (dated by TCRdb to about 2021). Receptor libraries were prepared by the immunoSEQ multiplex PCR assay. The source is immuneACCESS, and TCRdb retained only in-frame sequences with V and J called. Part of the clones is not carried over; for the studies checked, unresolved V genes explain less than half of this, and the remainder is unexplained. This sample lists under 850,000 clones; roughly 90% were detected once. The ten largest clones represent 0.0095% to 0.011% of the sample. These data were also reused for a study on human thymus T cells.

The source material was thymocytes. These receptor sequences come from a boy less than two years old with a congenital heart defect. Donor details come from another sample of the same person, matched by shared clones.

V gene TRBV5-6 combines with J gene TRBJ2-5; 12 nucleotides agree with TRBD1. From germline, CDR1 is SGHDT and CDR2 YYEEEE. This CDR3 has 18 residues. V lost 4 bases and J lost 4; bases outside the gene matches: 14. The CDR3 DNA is TGTGCCAGCAGCCACGGGGCGGGACAGGGGGCGCTCGGAGAGACCCAGTACTTC. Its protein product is CASSHGAGQGALGETQYF.

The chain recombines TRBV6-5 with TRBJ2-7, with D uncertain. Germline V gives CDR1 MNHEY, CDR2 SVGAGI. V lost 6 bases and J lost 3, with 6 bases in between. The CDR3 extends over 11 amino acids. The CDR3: CASRSVYEQYF. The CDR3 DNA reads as TGTGCCAGCAGGTCGGTCTACGAGCAGTACTTC.

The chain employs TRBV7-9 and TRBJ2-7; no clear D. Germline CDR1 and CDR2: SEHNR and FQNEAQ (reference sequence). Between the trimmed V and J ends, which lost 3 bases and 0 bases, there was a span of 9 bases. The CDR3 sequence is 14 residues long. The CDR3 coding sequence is TGTGCCAGCAGCTTTGCGGTAAGCTCCTACGAGCAGTACTTC. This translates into CASSFAVSSYEQYF.

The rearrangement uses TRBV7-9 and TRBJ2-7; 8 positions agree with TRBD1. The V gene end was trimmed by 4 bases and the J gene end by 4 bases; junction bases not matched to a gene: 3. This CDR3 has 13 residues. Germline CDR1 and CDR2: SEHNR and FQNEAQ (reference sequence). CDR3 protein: CASSSRTGYEQYF. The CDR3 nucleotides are TGTGCCAGCAGCTCTAGGACAGGGTACGAGCAGTACTTC.

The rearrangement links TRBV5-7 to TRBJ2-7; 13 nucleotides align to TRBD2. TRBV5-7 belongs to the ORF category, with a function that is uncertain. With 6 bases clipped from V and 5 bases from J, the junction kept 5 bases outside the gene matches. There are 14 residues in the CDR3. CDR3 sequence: CASNGLAGENEQYF. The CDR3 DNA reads TGTGCCAGCAATGGACTAGCGGGAGAAAACGAGCAGTACTTC.

The CDR3 spells CATTPDFAQPQHF. As DNA, the CDR3 is TGTGCCACGACACCTGATTTTGCTCAGCCCCAGCATTTT. The gene calls are TRBV6-1 and TRBJ1-5; D not certain. Between the trimmed V and J ends, which lost 10 bases and 6 bases, there was a span of 16 bases. This CDR3 region has 13 residues. Germline-derived CDR1 and CDR2 are MNHNS and SASEGT.

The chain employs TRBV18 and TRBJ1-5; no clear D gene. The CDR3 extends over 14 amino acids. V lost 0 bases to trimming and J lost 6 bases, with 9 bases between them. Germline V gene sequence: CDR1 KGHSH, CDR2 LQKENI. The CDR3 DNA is TGTGCCAGCTCACCACCTGAGGGCGGTCAGCCCCAGCATTTT. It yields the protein CASSPPEGGQPQHF.

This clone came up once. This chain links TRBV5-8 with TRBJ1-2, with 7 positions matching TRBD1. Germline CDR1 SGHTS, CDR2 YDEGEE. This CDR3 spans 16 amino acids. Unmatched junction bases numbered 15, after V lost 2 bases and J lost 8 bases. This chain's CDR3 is CASSLVPTTGLKGYTF. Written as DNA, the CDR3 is TGTGCCAGCAGCTTAGTCCCGACGACAGGGTTGAAAGGCTACACCTTC. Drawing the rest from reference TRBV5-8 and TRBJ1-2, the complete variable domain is EAGVTQSPTHLIKTRGQQATLRCSPISGHTSVYWYQQALGLGLQFLLWYDEGEERNRGNFPPRFSGRQFPNYSSELNVNALELEDSALYLCASSLVPTTGLKGYTFGSGTRLTVV.

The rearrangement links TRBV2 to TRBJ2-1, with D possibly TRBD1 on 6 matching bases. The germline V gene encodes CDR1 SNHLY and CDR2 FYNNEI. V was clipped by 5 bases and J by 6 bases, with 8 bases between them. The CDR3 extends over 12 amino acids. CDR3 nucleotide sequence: TGTGCCAGCAGTAAGACAGGCAATGAGCAGTTCTTC. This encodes CASSKTGNEQFF. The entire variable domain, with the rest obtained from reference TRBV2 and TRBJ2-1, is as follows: EPEVTQTPSHQVTQMGQEVILRCVPISNHLYFYWYRQILGQKVEFLVSFYNNEISEKSEIFDDQFSVERPDGSNFTLKIRSTKLEDSAMYFCASSKTGNEQFFGPGTRLTVL.

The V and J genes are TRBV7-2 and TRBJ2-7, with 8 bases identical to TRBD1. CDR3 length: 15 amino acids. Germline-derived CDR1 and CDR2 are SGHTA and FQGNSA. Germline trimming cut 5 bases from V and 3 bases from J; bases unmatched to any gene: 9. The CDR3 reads CASSLRTGSDYEQYF. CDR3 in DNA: TGTGCCAGCAGCCTTCGGACAGGGAGCGACTACGAGCAGTACTTC.

The CDR3: CASSEARDSYEQYF. The CDR3 bases are TGTGCCAGCAGTGAAGCGCGGGACTCCTACGAGCAGTACTTC. The V call is TRBV6-1, the J call TRBJ2-7; D is possibly TRBD2 (6 bases). Trimming cost V 0 bases and J 0 bases, with 6 bases left between them. Germline lookup yields CDR1 MNHNS and CDR2 SASEGT. The CDR3 loop spans 14 amino acids.

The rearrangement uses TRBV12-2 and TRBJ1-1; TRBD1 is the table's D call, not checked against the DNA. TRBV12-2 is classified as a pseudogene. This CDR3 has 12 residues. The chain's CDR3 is CASRLTFPRAFF. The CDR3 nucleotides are TGTGCAAGTCGCTTGACATTCCCTCGGGCTTTCTTT.

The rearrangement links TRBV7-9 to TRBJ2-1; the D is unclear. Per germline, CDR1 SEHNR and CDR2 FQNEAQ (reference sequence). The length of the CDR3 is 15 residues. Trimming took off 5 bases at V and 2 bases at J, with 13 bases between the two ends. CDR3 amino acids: CASSPFGRAYNEQFF. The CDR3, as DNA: TGTGCCAGCAGCCCGTTTGGTCGGGCCTACAATGAGCAGTTCTTC.

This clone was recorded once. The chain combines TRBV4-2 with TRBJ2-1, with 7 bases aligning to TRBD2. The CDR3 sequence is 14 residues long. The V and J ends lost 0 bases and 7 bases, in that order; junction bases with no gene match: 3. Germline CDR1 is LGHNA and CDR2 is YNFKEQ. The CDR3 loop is CASSQDTSENEQFF. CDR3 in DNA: TGTGCCAGCAGCCAAGATACTAGCGAAAATGAGCAGTTCTTC.

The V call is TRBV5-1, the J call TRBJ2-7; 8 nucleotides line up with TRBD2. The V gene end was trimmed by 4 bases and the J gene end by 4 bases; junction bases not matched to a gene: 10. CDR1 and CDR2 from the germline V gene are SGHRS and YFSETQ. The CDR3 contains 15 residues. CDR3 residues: CASSPWSGSGYEQYF. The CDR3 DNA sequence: TGCGCCAGCAGCCCCTGGAGCGGGAGCGGGTACGAGCAGTACTTC.

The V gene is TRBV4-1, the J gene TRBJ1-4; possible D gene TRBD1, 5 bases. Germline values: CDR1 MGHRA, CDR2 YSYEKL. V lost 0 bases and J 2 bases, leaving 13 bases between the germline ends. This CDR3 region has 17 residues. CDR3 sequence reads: CASSQDGRAPTNEKLFF. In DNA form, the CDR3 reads TGCGCCAGCAGCCAAGATGGCAGGGCTCCCACTAATGAAAAACTGTTTTTT.

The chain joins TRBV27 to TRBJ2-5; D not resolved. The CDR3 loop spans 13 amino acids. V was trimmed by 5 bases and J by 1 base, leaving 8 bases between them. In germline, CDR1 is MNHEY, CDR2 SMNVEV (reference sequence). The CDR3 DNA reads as TGTGCCAGCAGTGCACAGATCCAAGAGACCCAGTACTTC. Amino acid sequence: CASSAQIQETQYF.

Here the CDR3 reads CASKWTSGPTYEQYF. In DNA, the CDR3 is TGTGCCAGCAAGTGGACTAGCGGGCCTACCTACGAGCAGTACTTC. The chain has TRBV6-5 and TRBJ2-7; 11 nucleotides match TRBD2. Losses at the gene ends were 7 bases for V and 2 bases for J; bases not matched to a gene: 7. CDR1 is MNHEY, CDR2 SVGAGI, per germline. CDR3 length: 15 residues.